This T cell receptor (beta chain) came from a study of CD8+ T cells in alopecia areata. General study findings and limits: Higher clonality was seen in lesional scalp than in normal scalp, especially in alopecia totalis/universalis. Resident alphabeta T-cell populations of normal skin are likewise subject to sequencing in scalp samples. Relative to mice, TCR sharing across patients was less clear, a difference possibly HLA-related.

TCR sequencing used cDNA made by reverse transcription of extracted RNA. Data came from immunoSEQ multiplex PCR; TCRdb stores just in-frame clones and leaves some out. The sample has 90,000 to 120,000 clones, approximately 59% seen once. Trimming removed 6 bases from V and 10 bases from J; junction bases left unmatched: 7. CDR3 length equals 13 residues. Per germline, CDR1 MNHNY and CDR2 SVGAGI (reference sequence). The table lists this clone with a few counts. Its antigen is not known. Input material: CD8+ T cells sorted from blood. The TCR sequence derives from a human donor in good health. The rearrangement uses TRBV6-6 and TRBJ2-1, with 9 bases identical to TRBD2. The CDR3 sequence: CASSPISGGEQFF. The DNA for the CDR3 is TGTGCCAGCAGCCCGATTAGCGGGGGCGAGCAGTTCTTC.